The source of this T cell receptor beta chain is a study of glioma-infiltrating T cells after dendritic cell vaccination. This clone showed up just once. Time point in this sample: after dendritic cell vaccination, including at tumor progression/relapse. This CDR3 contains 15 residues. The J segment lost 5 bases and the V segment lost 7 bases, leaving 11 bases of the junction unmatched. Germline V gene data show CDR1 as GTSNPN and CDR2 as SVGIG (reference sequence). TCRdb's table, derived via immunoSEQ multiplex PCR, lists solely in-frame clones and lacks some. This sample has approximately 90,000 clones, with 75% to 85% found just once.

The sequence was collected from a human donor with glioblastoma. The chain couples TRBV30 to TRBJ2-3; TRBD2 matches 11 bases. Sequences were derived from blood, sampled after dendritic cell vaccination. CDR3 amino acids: CASTGSGRVLDTQYF. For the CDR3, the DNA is TGTGCCTCTACGGGTAGCGGGAGGGTTTTAGATACGCAGTATTTT. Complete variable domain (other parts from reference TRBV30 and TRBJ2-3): SQTIHQWPATLVQPVGSPLSLECTVEGTSNPNLYWYRQAAGRGLQLLFYSVGIGQISSEVPQNLSASRPQDRQFILSSKKLLLSDSGFYLCASTGSGRVLDTQYFGPGTRLTVL.